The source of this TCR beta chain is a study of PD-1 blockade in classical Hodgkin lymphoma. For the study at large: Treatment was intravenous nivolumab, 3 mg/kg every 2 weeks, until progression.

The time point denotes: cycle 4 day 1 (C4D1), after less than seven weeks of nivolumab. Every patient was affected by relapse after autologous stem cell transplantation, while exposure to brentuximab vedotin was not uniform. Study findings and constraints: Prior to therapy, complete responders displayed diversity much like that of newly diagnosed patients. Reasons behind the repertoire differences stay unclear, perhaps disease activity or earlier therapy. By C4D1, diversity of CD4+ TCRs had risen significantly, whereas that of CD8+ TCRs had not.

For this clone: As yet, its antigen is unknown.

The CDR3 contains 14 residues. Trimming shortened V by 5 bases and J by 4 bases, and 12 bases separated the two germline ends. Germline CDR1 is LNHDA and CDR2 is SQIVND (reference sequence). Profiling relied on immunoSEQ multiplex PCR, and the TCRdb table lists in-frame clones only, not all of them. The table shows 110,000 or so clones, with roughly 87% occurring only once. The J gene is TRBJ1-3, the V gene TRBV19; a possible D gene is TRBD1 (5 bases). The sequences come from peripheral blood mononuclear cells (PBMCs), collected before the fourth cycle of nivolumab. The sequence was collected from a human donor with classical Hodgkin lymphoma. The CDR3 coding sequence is TGTGCCAGTAGTGAAGGGGTGACAGGAAACACCATATATTTT. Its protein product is CASSEGVTGNTIYF.